The sequence of this TCR beta chain was determined in a study of blood T cells in healthy people across ages. This clonotype came up a few times. The antigen is unknown. The second PCR ran 7 to 11 cycles with a sample-barcoded 5' primer and J-beta primers. MiXCR was run by TCRdb on the 5' RACE reads, yielding one entry per CDR3 protein. The data show about 1.6 million distinct CDR3 sequences, 34% seen once. Study observations and caveats: CMV infection status of these donors was not known. Higher diversity and more naive CD4+ cells were features of long-lived donors, compared to aged donors.

V was pared by 3 bases and J by 0 bases, with 8 bases between. CDR1 is SGHRS and CDR2 is YFSETQ in the germline V gene. CDR3 length: 14 amino acids. The chain carries TRBV5-1 and TRBJ2-3; D gene unclear. The TCR originated in a woman in her twenties or thirties in good health. The sample was blood. This CDR3 reads CASSSPFSTDTQYF. As DNA, the CDR3 is TGCGCCAGCAGCTCTCCTTTTAGCACAGATACGCAGTATTTT.